These 2 T cell receptor beta chains came from one sample sequenced in a study of cytomegalovirus exposure and HLA in healthy donors. TCRdb's copy holds only in-frame clones and misses some; the assay was immunoSEQ multiplex PCR. The sample carries about 110,000 clones, roughly 90% recorded once. The specimen was PBMCs. The receptors were sampled from a woman under 30 in good health and CMV-seronegative.

The V call is TRBV6-1, the J call TRBJ2-1; 11 bases map to TRBD2. CDR1 is MNHNS, CDR2 SASEGT, per germline. Germline trimming cut 5 bases from V and 4 bases from J; bases unmatched to any gene: 4. This CDR3 is 15 amino acids long. The CDR3 region is CASSPGLADYNEQFF. The CDR3 nucleotides are TGTGCCAGCAGTCCGGGACTAGCGGATTACAATGAGCAGTTCTTC.

The V gene is TRBV27, the J gene TRBJ1-5, with 9 bases aligning to TRBD1. The CDR3 extends over 17 amino acids. V was pared by 8 bases and J by 0 bases, with 11 bases of the junction left unmatched. Germline loops: CDR1 MNHEY, CDR2 SMNVEV (reference sequence). As DNA, the CDR3 is TGTGCCAGCCACCGGGACAGGGAAGCTTATAGCAATCAGCCCCAGCATTTT. Protein: CASHRDREAYSNQPQHF.